The clone carrying this T cell receptor (beta chain) was seen repeatedly, ten times or more. This entry belongs to a study of molecular identifiers for immune sequencing clone quantification. Previously described methods and listed TCR primers were employed for the bulk TCR libraries. TCRdb analysed the PCR reads with MiXCR anew, one entry per CDR3 protein. The sample consists of about 320,000 distinct CDR3 sequences, about 21% of them appearing once. Trimming removed 5 bases at V and 1 base at J, with 2 bases between. From germline, CDR1 is MDHEN and CDR2 SYDVKM. The CDR3 has 11 amino acids. This chain links TRBV28 with TRBJ1-1; D is uncertain. This TCR derives from a human donor in good health. Some libraries in this study had Jurkat cell RNA spiked in. Material: naive CD8+ T cells from blood, with Jurkat cell RNA spiked in. As to subset: FACS-sorted CD8+CD4-CCR7+CD45RA+ naive T cells. CDR3 sequence: CASSKNTEAFF. In DNA, the CDR3 is TGTGCCAGCAGTAAGAACACTGAAGCTTTCTTT.